This TCR beta chain was captured by sequencing in a study of blood T cell repertoires in COVID-19. Study-wide context: Sites in the United States, Italy and Spain provided acute and convalescent COVID-19 samples. Sources were T cells, B-cell-depleted T cells, or PBMCs; the material itself was cDNA or gDNA.

Per the study methods: Nucleated cell number was recorded as an estimate derived from reference gene primer amplification. Data came from immunoSEQ multiplex PCR; TCRdb stores just in-frame clones and leaves some out. D and trimming come from the DNA, and the V and J calls and clone size come from that table. The sample consists of about 250,000 clones, 88% of them appearing once. Seattle enrolled patients during active infection and tracked them longitudinally. The CDR3 has 13 amino acids. The V and J ends lost 1 base and 12 bases, in that order; junction bases with no gene match: 6. Germline V gene lookup returns CDR1 MGHRA and CDR2 YSYEKL.

The receptor's source is a woman aged 25 to 39 with COVID-19, enrolled during active disease. Specimen: peripheral blood. This chain uses TRBV4-1 with TRBJ2-1; 7 bases align to TRBD1. CDR3 nucleotide sequence: TGCGCCAGCAGCCAAGCGACAGGGTATGGGCAGTTCTTC. This codes for CASSQATGYGQFF.